Listed below are T cell receptor beta chains from one sample, sequenced in a study of chemoradiotherapy in HPV16-positive cancers. Sequenced by immunoSEQ multiplex PCR; TCRdb stores in-frame clones only, minus some. This sample has about 14,000 clones, with approximately 72% found just once. Sampling was done from a patient who underwent chemoradiotherapy. The receptors stem from a human donor with HPV-associated anogenital cancer. CDR3s include the opening cysteine and the closing phenylalanine or tryptophan. Each record gives: clone size, V gene, D gene, J gene, CDR3 DNA, CDR3 protein. The D gene is left open where the match is weak. The size field is filled for only some rows; it gives once, few, many or a size class.

clone size: NA; V gene: TRBV10-2; D gene: TRBD2; J gene: TRBJ2-1; CDR3 DNA: TGCGCCAGCAGTGATAGGGCTAGCGGGAGAAACAATGAGCAGTTCTTC; CDR3 protein: CASSDRASGRNNEQFF
clone size: NA; V gene: TRBV5-6; D gene: NA; J gene: TRBJ2-3; CDR3 DNA: TGTGCCAGCAGCCGCAGTAGCACAGATACGCAGTATTTT; CDR3 protein: CASSRSSTDTQYF
clone size: NA; V gene: TRBV30; D gene: NA; J gene: TRBJ1-6; CDR3 DNA: TGTGCCTGGAGTTGTGACCCCTCACCTTGGAATTCACCCCTCCACTTT; CDR3 protein: CAWSCDPSPWNSPLHF
clone size: NA; V gene: TRBV9; D gene: NA; J gene: TRBJ1-1; CDR3 DNA: TGTGCCAGCAGCGTAGAGCCCTCCCCCAGGGTCACTGAAGCTTTCTTT; CDR3 protein: CASSVEPSPRVTEAFF
clone size: NA; V gene: TRBV19; D gene: NA; J gene: TRBJ1-2; CDR3 DNA: TGTGCCAGTAGTATATCCGGACCTAGAAACTATGGCTACACCTTC; CDR3 protein: CASSISGPRNYGYTF
clone size: NA; V gene: TRBV7-6; D gene: TRBD2; J gene: TRBJ2-7; CDR3 DNA: TGTGCCAGCAACCCCGGCCCCGGGAGGGCCAAGGAGCAGTACTTC; CDR3 protein: CASNPGPGRAKEQYF
clone size: NA; V gene: TRBV6-1; D gene: TRBD1; J gene: TRBJ1-2; CDR3 DNA: TGTGCCAGCAGTGAACCGGGACAGGGTAACTATGGCTACACCTTC; CDR3 protein: CASSEPGQGNYGYTF
clone size: NA; V gene: TRBV5-1; D gene: TRBD1; J gene: TRBJ2-7; CDR3 DNA: TGCGCCAGCAGCGACGGACAGGATAGGACCTACGAGCAGTACTTC; CDR3 protein: CASSDGQDRTYEQYF
clone size: NA; V gene: TRBV11-1; D gene: TRBD2; J gene: TRBJ2-5; CDR3 DNA: TGTGCCAGCAGCTTGCTGGCGGGAGTCCGAGAGACCCAGTACTTC; CDR3 protein: CASSLLAGVRETQYF
clone size: NA; V gene: TRBV7-8; D gene: NA; J gene: TRBJ2-1; CDR3 DNA: TGTGCCAGCAGTCCCCGCCTAAGTAGGACTAAAAGCTCCTACAATGAGCAGTTCTTC; CDR3 protein: CASSPRLSRTKSSYNEQFF
clone size: few; V gene: TRBV5-4; D gene: NA; J gene: TRBJ2-7; CDR3 DNA: TGTGCCAGCAGCTTGGGTGCGGACTTTCTCTACGAGCAGTACTTC; CDR3 protein: CASSLGADFLYEQYF
clone size: NA; V gene: TRBV19; D gene: NA; J gene: TRBJ2-7; CDR3 DNA: TGTGCCAGTAGTCGGGACAACTACGAGCAGTACTTC; CDR3 protein: CASSRDNYEQYF
clone size: NA; V gene: TRBV9; D gene: TRBD2; J gene: TRBJ2-1; CDR3 DNA: TGTGCCAGCAGTGCCGATCTAGCGGGAGTTAGTGAGCAGTTCTTC; CDR3 protein: CASSADLAGVSEQFF
clone size: few; V gene: TRBV19; D gene: TRBD1; J gene: TRBJ1-2; CDR3 DNA: TGTGCCAGTAGCGGGGACAGGAACTATGGCTACACCTTC; CDR3 protein: CASSGDRNYGYTF
clone size: NA; V gene: TRBV5-1; D gene: TRBD2; J gene: TRBJ2-1; CDR3 DNA: TGCGCCAGCAGTAGAACTAGCGATTACAATGAGCAGTTCTTC; CDR3 protein: CASSRTSDYNEQFF
clone size: NA; V gene: TRBV10-3; D gene: TRBD2; J gene: TRBJ2-3; CDR3 DNA: TGTGCCATCATGGGATTTCTAGCGGGAGCGGAAGGTACGCAGTATTTT; CDR3 protein: CAIMGFLAGAEGTQYF
clone size: NA; V gene: TRBV15; D gene: NA; J gene: TRBJ1-5; CDR3 DNA: TGTGCCACCGGGGCAGGGAGTTGGCAGCCCCAGCATTTT; CDR3 protein: CATGAGSWQPQHF
clone size: NA; V gene: TRBV6-5; D gene: NA; J gene: TRBJ1-6; CDR3 DNA: TGTGCCAGCAGTCTCGACCGTATTAATTCACCCCTCCACTTT; CDR3 protein: CASSLDRINSPLHF
clone size: NA; V gene: TRBV4-1; D gene: NA; J gene: TRBJ2-5; CDR3 DNA: TGCGCCAGCAGCCAACCTGAGCGGGCTCAAGAGACCCAGTACTTC; CDR3 protein: CASSQPERAQETQYF
clone size: NA; V gene: TRBV6-1; D gene: NA; J gene: TRBJ2-7; CDR3 DNA: TGTGCCAGCGGGGCCAATACCGGCAACGGTTACGAGCAGTACTTC; CDR3 protein: CASGANTGNGYEQYF
clone size: once; V gene: TRBV29-1; D gene: TRBD1; J gene: TRBJ2-5; CDR3 DNA: TGCAGCGTTGTTGAGCAGATGACAGGGACGGAGACCCAGTACTTC; CDR3 protein: CSVVEQMTGTETQYF
clone size: NA; V gene: TRBV18; D gene: NA; J gene: TRBJ2-7; CDR3 DNA: TGTGCCAGCTCACCACCGTTGAGGATCTACGAGCAGTACTTC; CDR3 protein: CASSPPLRIYEQYF
clone size: NA; V gene: TRBV7-2; D gene: NA; J gene: TRBJ2-3; CDR3 DNA: TGTGCCAGCAGCTACGTGTTCACAGATACGCAGTATTTT; CDR3 protein: CASSYVFTDTQYF
clone size: NA; V gene: TRBV7-7; D gene: TRBD2; J gene: TRBJ2-3; CDR3 DNA: TGTGCTAGCAGCAGACTAGCTGGTACAGATACGCAGTATTTT; CDR3 protein: CASSRLAGTDTQYF
clone size: NA; V gene: TRBV27; D gene: NA; J gene: TRBJ1-6; CDR3 DNA: TGTGCCAGCAGTTACGTTGCGCCCTCCAATTCACCCCTCCACTTT; CDR3 protein: CASSYVAPSNSPLHF
clone size: NA; V gene: TRBV19; D gene: NA; J gene: TRBJ2-3; CDR3 DNA: TGTGCCAGTACCGATTTGGGGGAAGGGGCCGATACGCAGTATTTT; CDR3 protein: CASTDLGEGADTQYF
clone size: few; V gene: TRBV2; D gene: NA; J gene: TRBJ2-7; CDR3 DNA: TGTGCCAGCAGTTCCCAGGGGTACTCCTACGAGCAGTACTTC; CDR3 protein: CASSSQGYSYEQYF
clone size: NA; V gene: TRBV6-4; D gene: NA; J gene: TRBJ1-1; CDR3 DNA: TGTGCCAGCAGTGTCGAGGAGAACACTGAAGCTTTCTTT; CDR3 protein: CASSVEENTEAFF
clone size: NA; V gene: TRBV19; D gene: TRBD2; J gene: TRBJ2-1; CDR3 DNA: TGTGCCAGTAGTACCCCCCTAGCGGGCTACTACAATGAGCAGTTCTTC; CDR3 protein: CASSTPLAGYYNEQFF
clone size: NA; V gene: TRBV25-1; D gene: TRBD1; J gene: TRBJ1-1; CDR3 DNA: TGTGCCAGCAGGGAGGGACAGGGAGCGGACACTGAAGCTTTCTTT; CDR3 protein: CASREGQGADTEAFF
clone size: NA; V gene: TRBV15; D gene: NA; J gene: TRBJ2-5; CDR3 DNA: TGTGCCACCAGCAGAGATTCGTGGCTTGGAGTGGAGACCCAGTACTTC; CDR3 protein: CATSRDSWLGVETQYF
clone size: few; V gene: TRBV5-1; D gene: TRBD1; J gene: TRBJ1-1; CDR3 DNA: TGCGCCAGCAGCTTGGGACAGGGCTACACTGAAGCTTTCTTT; CDR3 protein: CASSLGQGYTEAFF
clone size: few; V gene: TRBV4-2; D gene: NA; J gene: TRBJ2-1; CDR3 DNA: TGTGCCAGCAGCCGGGACGGCGAGCAGTTCTTC; CDR3 protein: CASSRDGEQFF
clone size: NA; V gene: TRBV23-1; D gene: NA; J gene: TRBJ1-2; CDR3 DNA: TGCGCCAGCAGCCAGCATGCATTTCATTGGGGCTACACCTTC; CDR3 protein: CASSQHAFHWGYTF
clone size: few; V gene: TRBV7-6; D gene: NA; J gene: TRBJ1-1; CDR3 DNA: TGTGCCAGCAGCTCGGGGAGCTACACTGAAGCTTTCTTT; CDR3 protein: CASSSGSYTEAFF
clone size: few; V gene: TRBV6-5; D gene: TRBD1; J gene: TRBJ1-5; CDR3 DNA: TGTGCCAGCAGTGGGGACAGATATCAGCCCCAGCATTTT; CDR3 protein: CASSGDRYQPQHF
clone size: NA; V gene: TRBV4-2; D gene: TRBD2; J gene: TRBJ2-5; CDR3 DNA: TGTGCCAGCAGCCAAGCTAGCGGAGGGGCGAGGCAAGAGACCCAGTACTTC; CDR3 protein: CASSQASGGARQETQYF
clone size: NA; V gene: TRBV19; D gene: TRBD1; J gene: TRBJ1-1; CDR3 DNA: TGTGCCAGTAACTTGGGGTCGGACAGGGAAACTGAAGCTTTCTTT; CDR3 protein: CASNLGSDRETEAFF
clone size: NA; V gene: TRBV6-5; D gene: NA; J gene: TRBJ1-6; CDR3 DNA: TGTGCCAGCAGTTACGGATTAGGCCCTTCACCCCTCCACTTT; CDR3 protein: CASSYGLGPSPLHF
clone size: few; V gene: TRBV18; D gene: NA; J gene: TRBJ2-1; CDR3 DNA: TGTGCCAGCTCACCACAGGGATCAGCGAGTGAGCAGTTCTTC; CDR3 protein: CASSPQGSASEQFF
clone size: NA; V gene: TRBV11-2; D gene: NA; J gene: TRBJ2-1; CDR3 DNA: TGTGCCAGCAGCTTTTCAACGGGGAGCTCCTACAATGAGCAGTTCTTC; CDR3 protein: CASSFSTGSSYNEQFF
clone size: NA; V gene: TRBV27; D gene: NA; J gene: TRBJ2-7; CDR3 DNA: TGTGCCAGCAGTTTAGCACCAGGTGCCCCCTACGAGCAGTACTTC; CDR3 protein: CASSLAPGAPYEQYF
clone size: few; V gene: TRBV11-3; D gene: TRBD1; J gene: TRBJ1-2; CDR3 DNA: TGTGCCAGCAGCTTAGATGGAACAGGGGATCCTCATGGCTACACCTTC; CDR3 protein: CASSLDGTGDPHGYTF
clone size: NA; V gene: TRBV18; D gene: NA; J gene: TRBJ1-2; CDR3 DNA: TGTGCCAGCTCACCAGCACAGGGAGGCGGCTATGGCTACACCTTC; CDR3 protein: CASSPAQGGGYGYTF
clone size: once; V gene: TRBV6-1; D gene: NA; J gene: TRBJ2-1; CDR3 DNA: TGTGCCAGCAGTGAGGGGAGCGAGTCGCACAATGAGCAGTTCTTC; CDR3 protein: CASSEGSESHNEQFF
clone size: NA; V gene: TRBV5-5; D gene: NA; J gene: TRBJ2-3; CDR3 DNA: TGTGCCAGCAGCTTTCGGCTCACAGATACGCAGTATTTT; CDR3 protein: CASSFRLTDTQYF
clone size: NA; V gene: TRBV6-4; D gene: TRBD2; J gene: TRBJ2-1; CDR3 DNA: TGTGCCAGCAGTAAGGAGGGGACTAGCGGGAACAATGAGCAGTTCTTC; CDR3 protein: CASSKEGTSGNNEQFF
clone size: NA; V gene: TRBV15; D gene: NA; J gene: TRBJ2-1; CDR3 DNA: TGTGCCACCAGCAGAGATCGCCCCTACCCCCCGCCCGACAATGAGCAGTTCTTC; CDR3 protein: CATSRDRPYPPPDNEQFF
clone size: NA; V gene: TRBV10-3; D gene: NA; J gene: TRBJ1-6; CDR3 DNA: TGTGCCATCAGTTCGGGGCCTTATAATTCACCCCTCCACTTT; CDR3 protein: CAISSGPYNSPLHF
clone size: NA; V gene: TRBV6-1; D gene: TRBD2; J gene: TRBJ2-7; CDR3 DNA: TGTGCCAGCAGCTCAGCGGGGGAGTCCAACGAGCAGTACTTC; CDR3 protein: CASSSAGESNEQYF
clone size: NA; V gene: TRBV7-2; D gene: NA; J gene: TRBJ2-5; CDR3 DNA: TGTGCCAGCAGCTTAGGGCAGATTCAAGAGACCCAGTACTTC; CDR3 protein: CASSLGQIQETQYF